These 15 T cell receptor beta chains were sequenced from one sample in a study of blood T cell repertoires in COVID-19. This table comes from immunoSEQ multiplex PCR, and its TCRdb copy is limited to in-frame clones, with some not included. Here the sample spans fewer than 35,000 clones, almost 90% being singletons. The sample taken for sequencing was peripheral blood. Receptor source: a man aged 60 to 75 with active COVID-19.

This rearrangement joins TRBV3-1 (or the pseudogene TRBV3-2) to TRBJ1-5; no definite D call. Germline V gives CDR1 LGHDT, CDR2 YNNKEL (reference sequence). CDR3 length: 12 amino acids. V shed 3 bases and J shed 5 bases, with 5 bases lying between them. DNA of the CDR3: TGTGCCAGCAGCCATCAGGATCAGCCCCAGCATTTT. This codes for CASSHQDQPQHF.

The CDR3 DNA follows: TGTGCCAGCAGCGTGGGCAGGGTGAACACTGAAGCTTTCTTT. Translating gives CASSVGRVNTEAFF. This chain links TRBV9 with TRBJ1-1, with D perhaps matching TRBD1 (5 bases). Trimming pared 2 bases from V and 0 bases from J, leaving 8 bases between. The germline V gene encodes CDR1 SGDLS and CDR2 YYNGEE. This CDR3 is built from 14 residues. Full variable domain (rest looked up from reference TRBV9 and TRBJ1-1): DSGVTQTPKHLITATGQRVTLRCSPRSGDLSVYWYQQSLDQGLQFLIQYYNGEERAKGNILERFSAQQFPDLHSELNLSSLELGDSALYFCASSVGRVNTEAFFGQGTRLTVV.

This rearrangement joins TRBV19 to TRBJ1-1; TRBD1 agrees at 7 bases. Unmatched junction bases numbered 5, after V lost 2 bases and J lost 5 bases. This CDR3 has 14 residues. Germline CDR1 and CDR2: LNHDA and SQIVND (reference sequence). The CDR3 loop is CASSITGVETEAFF. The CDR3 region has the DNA TGTGCCAGTAGTATAACAGGGGTGGAAACTGAAGCTTTCTTT.

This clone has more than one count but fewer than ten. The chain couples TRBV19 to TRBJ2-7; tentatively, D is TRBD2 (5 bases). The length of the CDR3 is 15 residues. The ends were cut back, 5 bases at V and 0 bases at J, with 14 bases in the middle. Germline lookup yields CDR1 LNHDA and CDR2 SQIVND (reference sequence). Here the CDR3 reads CASSVLAVSSYEQYF. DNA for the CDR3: TGTGCCAGTAGTGTCCTAGCTGTAAGCTCCTACGAGCAGTACTTC.

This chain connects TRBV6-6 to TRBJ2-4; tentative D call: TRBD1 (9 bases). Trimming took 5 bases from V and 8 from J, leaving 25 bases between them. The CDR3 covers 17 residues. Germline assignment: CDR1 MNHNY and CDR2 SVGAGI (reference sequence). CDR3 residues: CASSPGGGTGRQHIQYF. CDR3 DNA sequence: TGTGCCAGCAGTCCCGGGGGGGGGACAGGGCGCCAACACATTCAGTACTTC.

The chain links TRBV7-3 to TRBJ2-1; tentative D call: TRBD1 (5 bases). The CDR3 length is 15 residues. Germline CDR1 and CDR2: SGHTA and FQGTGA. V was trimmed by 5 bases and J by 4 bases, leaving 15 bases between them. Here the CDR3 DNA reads TGTGCCAGCAGCGTACAGGCTTCGGCTTACAATGAGCAGTTCTTC. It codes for CASSVQASAYNEQFF.

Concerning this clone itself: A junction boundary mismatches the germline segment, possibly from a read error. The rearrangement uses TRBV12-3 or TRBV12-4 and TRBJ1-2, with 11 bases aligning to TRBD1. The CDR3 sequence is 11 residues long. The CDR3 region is CASSRGTGGDF. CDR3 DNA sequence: TGTGCCAGCAGTCGCGGGACAGGGGGAGACTTC.

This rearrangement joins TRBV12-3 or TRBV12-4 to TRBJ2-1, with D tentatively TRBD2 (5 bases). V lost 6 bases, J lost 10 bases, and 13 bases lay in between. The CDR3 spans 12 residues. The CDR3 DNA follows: TGTGCCAGCAGAGCTCCGAGCGGCGAGCAGTTCTTC. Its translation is CASRAPSGEQFF.

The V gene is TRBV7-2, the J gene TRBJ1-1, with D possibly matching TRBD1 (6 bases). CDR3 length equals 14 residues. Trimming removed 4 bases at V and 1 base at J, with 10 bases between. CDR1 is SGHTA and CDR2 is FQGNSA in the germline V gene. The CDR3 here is CASSSLQGNTEAFF. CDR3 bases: TGTGCCAGCAGCTCCTTACAGGGGAACACTGAAGCTTTCTTT.

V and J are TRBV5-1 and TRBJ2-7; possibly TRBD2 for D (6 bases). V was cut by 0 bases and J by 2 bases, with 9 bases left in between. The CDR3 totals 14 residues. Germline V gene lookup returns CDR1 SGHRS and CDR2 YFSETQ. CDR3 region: CASSLVGEAYEQYF. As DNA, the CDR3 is TGCGCCAGCAGCTTGGTAGGGGAGGCCTACGAGCAGTACTTC.

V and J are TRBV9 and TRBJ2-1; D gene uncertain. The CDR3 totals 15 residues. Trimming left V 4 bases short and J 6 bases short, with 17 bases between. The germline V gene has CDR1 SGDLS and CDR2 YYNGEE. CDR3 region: CASSPSVALSNEQFF. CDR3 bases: TGTGCCAGCAGCCCCAGCGTAGCCCTGTCCAATGAGCAGTTCTTC. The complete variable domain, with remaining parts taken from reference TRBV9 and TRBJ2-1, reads DSGVTQTPKHLITATGQRVTLRCSPRSGDLSVYWYQQSLDQGLQFLIQYYNGEERAKGNILERFSAQQFPDLHSELNLSSLELGDSALYFCASSPSVALSNEQFFGPGTRLTVL.

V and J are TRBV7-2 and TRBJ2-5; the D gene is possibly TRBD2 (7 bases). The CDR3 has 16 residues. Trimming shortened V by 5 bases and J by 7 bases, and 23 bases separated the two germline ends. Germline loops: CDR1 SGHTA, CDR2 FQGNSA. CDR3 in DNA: TGTGCCAGCAGCCGTTCGAGGGGGGGCCAGGGGCGGACCCAGTACTTC. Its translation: CASSRSRGGQGRTQYF.

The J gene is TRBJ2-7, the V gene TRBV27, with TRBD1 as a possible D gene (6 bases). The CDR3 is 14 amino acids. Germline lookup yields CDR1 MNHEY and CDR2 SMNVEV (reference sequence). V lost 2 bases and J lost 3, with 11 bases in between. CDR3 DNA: TGTGCCAGCAGTTTAATGGGACACAGCTACGAGCAGTACTTC. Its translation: CASSLMGHSYEQYF.

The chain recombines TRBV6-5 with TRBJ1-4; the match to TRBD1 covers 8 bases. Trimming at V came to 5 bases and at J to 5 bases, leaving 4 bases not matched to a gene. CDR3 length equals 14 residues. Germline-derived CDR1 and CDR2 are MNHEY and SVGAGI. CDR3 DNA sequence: TGTGCCAGCAGTCCCCGGACAGGGAATGAAAAACTGTTTTTT. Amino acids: CASSPRTGNEKLFF.

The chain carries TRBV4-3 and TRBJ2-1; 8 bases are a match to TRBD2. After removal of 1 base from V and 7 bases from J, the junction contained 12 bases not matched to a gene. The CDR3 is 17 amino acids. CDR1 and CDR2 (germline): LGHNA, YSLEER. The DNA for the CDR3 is TGCGCCAGCAGCCAAGTTCTGCGGGGGGCCGGGGGGAATGAGCAGTTCTTC. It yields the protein CASSQVLRGAGGNEQFF.